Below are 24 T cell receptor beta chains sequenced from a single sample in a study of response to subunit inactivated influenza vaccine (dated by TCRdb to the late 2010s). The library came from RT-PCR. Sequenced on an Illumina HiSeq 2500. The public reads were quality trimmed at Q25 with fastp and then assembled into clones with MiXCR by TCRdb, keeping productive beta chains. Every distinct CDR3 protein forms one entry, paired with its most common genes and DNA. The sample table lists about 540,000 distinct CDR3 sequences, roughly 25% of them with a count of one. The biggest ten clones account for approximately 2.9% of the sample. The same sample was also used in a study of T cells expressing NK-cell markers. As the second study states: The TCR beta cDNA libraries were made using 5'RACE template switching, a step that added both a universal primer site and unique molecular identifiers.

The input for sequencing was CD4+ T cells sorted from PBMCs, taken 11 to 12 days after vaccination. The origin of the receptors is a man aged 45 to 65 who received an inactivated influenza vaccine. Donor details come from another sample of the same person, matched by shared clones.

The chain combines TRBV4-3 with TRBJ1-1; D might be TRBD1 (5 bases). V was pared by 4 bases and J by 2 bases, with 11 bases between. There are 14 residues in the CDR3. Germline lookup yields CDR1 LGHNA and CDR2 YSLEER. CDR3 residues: CASSLRDYNTEAFF. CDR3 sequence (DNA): TGCGCCAGCAGCCTCCGGGACTATAACACTGAAGCTTTCTTT.

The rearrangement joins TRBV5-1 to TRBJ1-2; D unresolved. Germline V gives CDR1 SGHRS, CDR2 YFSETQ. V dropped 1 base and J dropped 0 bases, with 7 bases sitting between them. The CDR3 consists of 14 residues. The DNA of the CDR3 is TGCGCCAGCAGCTTGATCGACGCTAACTATGGCTACACCTTC. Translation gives CASSLIDANYGYTF.

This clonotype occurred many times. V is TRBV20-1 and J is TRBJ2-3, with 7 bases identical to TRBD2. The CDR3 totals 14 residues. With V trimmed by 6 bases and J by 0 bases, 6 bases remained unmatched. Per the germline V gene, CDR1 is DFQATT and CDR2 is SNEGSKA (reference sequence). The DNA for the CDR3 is TGCAGTGCAAACCGCGGGGGAAGCACAGATACGCAGTATTTT. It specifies CSANRGGSTDTQYF.

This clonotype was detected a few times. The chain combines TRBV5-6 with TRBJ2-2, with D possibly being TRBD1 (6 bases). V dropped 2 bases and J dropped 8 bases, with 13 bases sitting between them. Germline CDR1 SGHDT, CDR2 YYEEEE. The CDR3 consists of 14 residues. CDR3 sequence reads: CASSLQGFPGELFF. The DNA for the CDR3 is TGTGCCAGCAGCTTACAGGGATTCCCGGGGGAGCTGTTTTTT.

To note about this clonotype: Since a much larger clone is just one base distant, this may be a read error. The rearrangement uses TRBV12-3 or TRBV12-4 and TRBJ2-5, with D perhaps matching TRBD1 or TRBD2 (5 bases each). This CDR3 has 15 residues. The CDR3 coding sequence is TGTGCCAGCAGTTCCACCGGGACGGATCAAGAGACCCATTACTTC. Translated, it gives CASSSTGTDQETHYF.

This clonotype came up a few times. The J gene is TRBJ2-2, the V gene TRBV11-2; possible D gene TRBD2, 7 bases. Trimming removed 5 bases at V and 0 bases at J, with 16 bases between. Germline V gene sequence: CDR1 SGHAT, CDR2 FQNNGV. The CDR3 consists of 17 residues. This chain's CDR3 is CASSPSAGDTNTGELFF. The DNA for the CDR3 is TGTGCCAGCAGCCCCTCCGCGGGGGACACGAACACCGGGGAGCTGTTTTTT.

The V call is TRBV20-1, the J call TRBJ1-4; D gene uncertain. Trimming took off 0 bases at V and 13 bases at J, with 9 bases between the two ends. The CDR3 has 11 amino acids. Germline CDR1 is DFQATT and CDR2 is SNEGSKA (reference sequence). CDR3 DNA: TGCAGTGCTAGAGATCAGAAGAGACTGTTTTTT. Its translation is CSARDQKRLFF.

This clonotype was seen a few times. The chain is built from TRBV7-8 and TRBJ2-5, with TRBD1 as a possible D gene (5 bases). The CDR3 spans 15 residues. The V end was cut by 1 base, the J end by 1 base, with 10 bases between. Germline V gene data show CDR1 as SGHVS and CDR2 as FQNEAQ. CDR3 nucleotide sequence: TGTGCCAGCAGCTTAGGCAGGGTCCGCCAAGAGACCCAGTACTTC. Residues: CASSLGRVRQETQYF. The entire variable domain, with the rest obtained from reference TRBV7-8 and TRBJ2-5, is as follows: GAGVSQSPRYKVAKRGQDVALRCDPISGHVSLFWYQQALGQGPEFLTYFQNEAQLDKSGLPSDRFFAERPEGSVSTLKIQRTQQEDSAVYLCASSLGRVRQETQYFGPGTRLLVL.

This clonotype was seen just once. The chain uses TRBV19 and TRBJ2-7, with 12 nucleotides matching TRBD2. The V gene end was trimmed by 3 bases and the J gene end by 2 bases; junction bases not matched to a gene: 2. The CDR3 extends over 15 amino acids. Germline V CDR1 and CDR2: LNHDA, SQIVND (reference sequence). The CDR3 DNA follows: TGTGCCAGTAGTATCCTAGCGGGAGGGCCCTACGAGCAGTACTTC. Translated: CASSILAGGPYEQYF.

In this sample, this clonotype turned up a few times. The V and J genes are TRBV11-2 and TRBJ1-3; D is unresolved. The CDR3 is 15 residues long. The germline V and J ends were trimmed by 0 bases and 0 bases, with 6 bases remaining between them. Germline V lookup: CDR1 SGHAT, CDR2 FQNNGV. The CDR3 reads CASSLDYFSGNTIYF. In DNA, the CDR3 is TGTGCCAGCAGCTTAGATTATTTCTCTGGAAACACCATATATTTT.

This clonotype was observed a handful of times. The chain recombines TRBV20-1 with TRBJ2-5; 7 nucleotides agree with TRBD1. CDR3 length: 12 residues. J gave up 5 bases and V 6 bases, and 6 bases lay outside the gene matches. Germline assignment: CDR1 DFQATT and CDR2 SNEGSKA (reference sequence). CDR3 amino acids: CSAQTGIETQYF. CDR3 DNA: TGCAGTGCCCAGACAGGGATCGAGACCCAGTACTTC.

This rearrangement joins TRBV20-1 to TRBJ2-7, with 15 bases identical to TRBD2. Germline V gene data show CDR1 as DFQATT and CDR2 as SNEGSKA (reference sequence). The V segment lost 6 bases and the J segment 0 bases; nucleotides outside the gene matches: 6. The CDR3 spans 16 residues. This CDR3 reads CSAQGLAGGFSYEQYF. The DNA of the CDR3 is TGCAGTGCCCAGGGACTAGCGGGGGGCTTCTCCTACGAGCAGTACTTC.

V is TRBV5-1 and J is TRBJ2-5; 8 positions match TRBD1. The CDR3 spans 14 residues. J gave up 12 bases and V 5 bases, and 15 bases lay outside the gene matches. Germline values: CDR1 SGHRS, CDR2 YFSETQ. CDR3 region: CASRPGTGRRDEYF. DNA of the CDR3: TGCGCCAGCAGACCTGGGACAGGTCGAAGAGATGAGTACTTC.

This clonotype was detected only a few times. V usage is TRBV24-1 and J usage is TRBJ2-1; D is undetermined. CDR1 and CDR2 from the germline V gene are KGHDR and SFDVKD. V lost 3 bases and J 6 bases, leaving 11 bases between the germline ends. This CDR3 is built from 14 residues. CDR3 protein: CATSDHSVGNEQFF. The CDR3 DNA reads TGTGCCACCAGTGATCACTCCGTCGGCAATGAGCAGTTCTTC.

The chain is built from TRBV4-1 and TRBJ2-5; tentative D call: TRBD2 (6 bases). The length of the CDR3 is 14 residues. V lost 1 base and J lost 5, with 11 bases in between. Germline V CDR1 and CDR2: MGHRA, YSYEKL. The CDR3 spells CASSQARGKETQYF. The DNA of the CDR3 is TGCGCCAGCAGCCAAGCTCGGGGGAAGGAGACCCAGTACTTC.

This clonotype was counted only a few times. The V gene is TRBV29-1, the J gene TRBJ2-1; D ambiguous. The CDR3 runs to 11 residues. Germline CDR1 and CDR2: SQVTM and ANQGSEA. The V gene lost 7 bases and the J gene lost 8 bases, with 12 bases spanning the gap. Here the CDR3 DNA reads TGCAGCGGGGGTAGCTATGATGAGCAGTTCTTC. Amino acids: CSGGSYDEQFF.

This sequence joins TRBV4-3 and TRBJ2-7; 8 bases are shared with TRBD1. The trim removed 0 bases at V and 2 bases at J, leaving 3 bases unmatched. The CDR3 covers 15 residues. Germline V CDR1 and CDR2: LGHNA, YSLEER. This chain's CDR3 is CASSQDRTGPYEQYF. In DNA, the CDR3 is TGCGCCAGCAGCCAAGACCGGACAGGGCCCTACGAGCAGTACTTC.

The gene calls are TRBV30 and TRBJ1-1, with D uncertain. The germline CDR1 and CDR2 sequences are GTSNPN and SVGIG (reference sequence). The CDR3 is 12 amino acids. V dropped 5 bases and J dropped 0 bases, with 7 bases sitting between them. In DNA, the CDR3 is TGTGCCTGGCCATCTATGAACACTGAAGCTTTCTTT. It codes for CAWPSMNTEAFF.

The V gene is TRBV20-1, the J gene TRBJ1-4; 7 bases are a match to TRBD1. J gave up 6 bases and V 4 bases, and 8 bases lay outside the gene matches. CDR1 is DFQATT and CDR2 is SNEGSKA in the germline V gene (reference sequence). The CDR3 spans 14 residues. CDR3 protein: CSANNRGGDEKLFF. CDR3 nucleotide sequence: TGCAGTGCTAACAACAGGGGCGGAGATGAAAAACTGTTTTTT.

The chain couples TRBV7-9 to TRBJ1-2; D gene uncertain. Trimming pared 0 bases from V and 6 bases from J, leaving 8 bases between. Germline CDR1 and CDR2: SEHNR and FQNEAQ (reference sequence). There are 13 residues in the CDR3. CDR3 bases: TGTGCCAGCAGCTTAGCAGGGTACCATGGCTACACCTTC. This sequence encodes CASSLAGYHGYTF.

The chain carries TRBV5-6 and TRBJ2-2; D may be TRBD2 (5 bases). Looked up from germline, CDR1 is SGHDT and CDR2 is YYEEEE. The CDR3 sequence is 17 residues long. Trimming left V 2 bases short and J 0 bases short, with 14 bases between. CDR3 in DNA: TGTGCCAGCAGCTTTGGACTCGGGGAAGCGAACACCGGGGAGCTGTTTTTT. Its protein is CASSFGLGEANTGELFF.

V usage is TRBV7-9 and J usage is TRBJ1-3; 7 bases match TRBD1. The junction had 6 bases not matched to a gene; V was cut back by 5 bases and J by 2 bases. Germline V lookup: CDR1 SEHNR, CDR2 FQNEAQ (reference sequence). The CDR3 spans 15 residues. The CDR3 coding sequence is TGTGCCAGCAGCCAGACAGGGATCGCTGGAAACACCATATATTTT. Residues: CASSQTGIAGNTIYF. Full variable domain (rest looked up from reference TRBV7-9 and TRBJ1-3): DTGVSQNPRHKITKRGQNVTFRCDPISEHNRLYWYRQTLGQGPEFLTYFQNEAQLEKSRLLSDRFSAERPKGSFSTLEIQRTEQGDSAMYLCASSQTGIAGNTIYFGEGSWLTVV.

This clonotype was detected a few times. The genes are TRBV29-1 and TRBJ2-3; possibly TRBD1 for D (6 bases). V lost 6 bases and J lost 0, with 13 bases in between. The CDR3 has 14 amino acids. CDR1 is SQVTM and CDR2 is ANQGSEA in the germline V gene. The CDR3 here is CSVARGSSTDTQYF. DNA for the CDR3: TGCAGCGTGGCCAGGGGATCTAGCACAGATACGCAGTATTTT.

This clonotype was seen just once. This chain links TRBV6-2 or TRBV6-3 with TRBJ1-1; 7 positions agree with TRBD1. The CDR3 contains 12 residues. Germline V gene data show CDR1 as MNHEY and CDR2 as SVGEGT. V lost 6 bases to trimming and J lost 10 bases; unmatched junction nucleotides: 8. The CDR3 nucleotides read TGTGCCAGCAGCGAGGGGGCGCCGACAGCTTTCTTT. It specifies CASSEGAPTAFF.